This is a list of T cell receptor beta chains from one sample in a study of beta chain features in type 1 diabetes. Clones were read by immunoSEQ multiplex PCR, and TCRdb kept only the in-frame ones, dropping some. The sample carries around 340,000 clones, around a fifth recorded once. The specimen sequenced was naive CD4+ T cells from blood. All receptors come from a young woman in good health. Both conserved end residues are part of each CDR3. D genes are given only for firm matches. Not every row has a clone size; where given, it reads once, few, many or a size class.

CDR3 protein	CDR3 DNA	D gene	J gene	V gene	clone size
CASSGTSGVNTGELFF	TGCGCCAGCAGCGGAACTAGCGGGGTTAACACCGGGGAGCTGTTTTTT	TRBD2	TRBJ2-2	TRBV5-1	once
CASSQDGQPQHF	TGTGCCAGCAGCCAAGACGGTCAGCCCCAGCATTTT	NA	TRBJ1-5	TRBV4-2	NA
CASSPRGSYEQYF	TGTGCCAGCTCACCCCGGGGTTCCTACGAGCAGTACTTC	NA	TRBJ2-7	TRBV18	NA
CASSVSGVNTEAFF	TGTGCCAGCAGCGTATCAGGGGTGAACACTGAAGCTTTCTTT	NA	TRBJ1-1	TRBV9	NA
CASSPTGLNTEAFF	TGTGCCAGCAGCCCGACAGGGTTGAACACTGAAGCTTTCTTT	TRBD1	TRBJ1-1	TRBV25-1	NA
CATSRRSHRGLDEQYF	TGTGCCACCAGCAGACGTTCCCACAGGGGGCTGGACGAGCAGTACTTC	TRBD1	TRBJ2-7	TRBV15	few
CASSLGDTITGELFF	TGCGCCAGCAGCTTGGGAGACACAATTACCGGGGAGCTGTTTTTT	NA	TRBJ2-2	TRBV5-1	NA
CAWSVLQTENYGYTF	TGTGCCTGGAGTGTACTCCAGACAGAAAACTATGGCTACACCTTC	NA	TRBJ1-2	TRBV30	NA
CASSTQVATDTQYF	TGTGCCAGCAGCACCCAAGTAGCCACAGATACGCAGTATTTT	NA	TRBJ2-3	TRBV11-3	NA
CASSAARDSGANVLTF	TGTGCCAGCAGTGCGGCCAGGGACTCTGGGGCCAACGTCCTGACTTTC	NA	TRBJ2-6	TRBV2	few
CASKGLAGPRGWHTQYF	TGTGCCAGCAAGGGACTAGCGGGTCCTCGCGGATGGCATACGCAGTATTTT	TRBD2	TRBJ2-3	TRBV7-3	NA
CAWKGGSGETQYF	TGTGCCTGGAAAGGCGGGAGCGGAGAGACCCAGTACTTC	TRBD2	TRBJ2-5	TRBV30	NA
CAWSGGQDGYTF	TGTGCCTGGAGCGGAGGACAGGATGGCTACACCTTC	TRBD1	TRBJ1-2	TRBV30	few
CASSLVRQGRDTQYF	TGTGCCAGCAGCTTAGTTCGGCAGGGCCGAGATACGCAGTATTTT	NA	TRBJ2-3	TRBV13	NA
CAWTPGSIYGYTF	TGTGCCTGGACCCCCGGGAGTATCTATGGCTACACCTTC	NA	TRBJ1-2	TRBV30	few
CASSLFGQGAYEQYF	TGTGCCAGCAGTTTGTTTGGACAGGGCGCCTACGAGCAGTACTTC	TRBD1	TRBJ2-7	TRBV28	NA
CAWRLQGNTGELFF	TGTGCCTGGAGGTTACAGGGGAACACCGGGGAGCTGTTTTTT	NA	TRBJ2-2	TRBV30	NA
CASSEGQNTGELFF	TGTGCCAGCAGTGAAGGGCAGAACACCGGGGAGCTGTTTTTT	NA	TRBJ2-2	TRBV2	NA
CASSPTALWSREKLFF	TGTGCCAGCAGTCCCACCGCTCTTTGGAGCCGTGAAAAACTGTTTTTT	NA	TRBJ1-4	TRBV28	NA
CASSQGTSGGSYNEQFF	TGTGCCAGCAGCCAAGGGACTAGCGGGGGCTCCTACAATGAGCAGTTCTTC	TRBD2	TRBJ2-1	TRBV14	NA
CASSGGLAVFEQYF	TGTGCCAGCAGCGGGGGACTAGCGGTCTTCGAGCAGTACTTC	TRBD2	TRBJ2-7	TRBV9	NA
CASSSPGRSNIQYF	TGTGCCAGCAGCTCCCCCGGAAGGAGCAACATTCAGTACTTC	NA	TRBJ2-4	TRBV7-9	few
CASSPPAVSSYEQYF	TGTGCCAGCTCACCACCGGCGGTGAGCTCCTACGAGCAGTACTTC	NA	TRBJ2-7	TRBV18	NA
CASSAGQGNQPQHF	TGTGCCAGCAGCGCGGGACAGGGCAATCAGCCCCAGCATTTT	TRBD1	TRBJ1-5	TRBV9	NA
CASSPSETQYF	TGTGCCAGCAGCCCCTCAGAGACCCAGTACTTC	NA	TRBJ2-5	TRBV6-6	few
CAISTSGPGNEQFF	TGTGCCATCAGTACTAGCGGGCCGGGCAATGAGCAGTTCTTC	TRBD2	TRBJ2-1	TRBV10-3	NA
CASSIQGRGTGELFF	TGTGCCAGCAGCATACAGGGAAGAGGTACCGGGGAGCTGTTTTTT	NA	TRBJ2-2	TRBV7-2	NA
CASSSRGYAGGYTF	TGTGCCAGCAGCAGCCGGGGATACGCTGGAGGCTACACCTTC	NA	TRBJ1-2	TRBV7-9	NA
CATSRDVRVLGGEQYF	TGTGCCACCAGCAGAGACGTCAGGGTCCTAGGGGGCGAGCAGTACTTC	NA	TRBJ2-7	TRBV15	NA
CASSQGGQEETQYF	TGTGCCAGCAGCCAAGGGGGGCAAGAAGAGACCCAGTACTTC	NA	TRBJ2-5	TRBV14	once
CASSQVAGAADTQYF	TGTGCCAGCAGCCAAGTCGCGGGGGCCGCAGATACGCAGTATTTT	NA	TRBJ2-3	TRBV4-2	NA
CASSSTTGQGHNEQFF	TGTGCCAGCAGCTCCACTACGGGACAGGGACACAATGAGCAGTTCTTC	TRBD1	TRBJ2-1	TRBV7-3	few
CASSLSRQGNQPQHF	TGTGCCAGCAGTTTATCGCGACAGGGCAATCAGCCCCAGCATTTT	NA	TRBJ1-5	TRBV27	few
CASRSRGLAGEGQYF	TGTGCCAGCAGATCCAGGGGACTAGCGGGAGAGGGGCAGTACTTC	TRBD2	TRBJ2-7	TRBV4-2	NA
CASTGVNTEAFF	TGTGCCTCAACAGGGGTCAACACTGAAGCTTTCTTT	TRBD1	TRBJ1-1	TRBV30	NA
CAWSVHTTGEQYF	TGTGCCTGGAGTGTACATACGACGGGGGAGCAGTACTTC	NA	TRBJ2-7	TRBV30	NA
CASSLGGGDGNTIYF	TGTGCCAGCAGCCTGGGAGGGGGTGACGGAAACACCATATATTTT	NA	TRBJ1-3	TRBV6-5	few
CASSSLTSGRVYEQFF	TGTGCCAGCAGCTCCCTGACTAGCGGGAGAGTGTATGAGCAGTTCTTC	TRBD2	TRBJ2-1	TRBV5-4	NA
CAWSAYSPGLPDF	TGTGCCTGGAGTGCCTACAGCCCTGGCCTTCCTGACTTC	NA	TRBJ2-7	TRBV30	few
CASSPDRDYGYTF	TGTGCCAGCTCCCCAGACAGGGACTATGGCTACACCTTC	TRBD1	TRBJ1-2	TRBV18	few
CATTGQNSYEQYF	TGTGCCACCACGGGACAGAACTCCTACGAGCAGTACTTC	TRBD1	TRBJ2-7	TRBV19	few
CASSSTSGGVPVCFF	TGTGCCAGCAGCTCGACTAGCGGGGGGGTCCCTGTGTGCTTCTTC	TRBD2	TRBJ2-1	TRBV7-9	few
CASNGQSNSPLHF	TGTGCCAGCAATGGACAGTCAAATTCACCCCTCCACTTT	NA	TRBJ1-6	TRBV2	few
CASMHGRWREEENTIYF	TGTGCCAGCATGCACGGGAGGTGGAGAGAGGAGGAAAACACCATATATTTT	NA	TRBJ1-3	TRBV11-2	few
CASSPTSQETQYF	TGTGCCAGCTCACCAACCAGCCAAGAGACCCAGTACTTC	NA	TRBJ2-5	TRBV18	few
CASTNRANQPQHF	TGTGCCAGTACTAACAGGGCCAATCAGCCCCAGCATTTT	NA	TRBJ1-5	TRBV19	NA
CSVASSSGRYNEQFF	TGCAGCGTTGCGTCTAGCTCCGGGCGATACAATGAGCAGTTCTTC	NA	TRBJ2-1	TRBV29-1	few
CASSLDYYEQYF	TGTGCCAGCAGCTTGGACTACTACGAGCAGTACTTC	NA	TRBJ2-7	TRBV5-4	few
CASSQLGQGKSSPLHF	TGCGCCAGCAGCCAGTTGGGACAGGGTAAAAGTTCACCCCTCCACTTT	TRBD1	TRBJ1-6	TRBV4-1	NA
CSGERGTDTQYF	TGCAGCGGTGAGCGGGGAACAGATACGCAGTATTTT	TRBD2	TRBJ2-3	TRBV29-1	NA
CASSLSGRVGEQYF	TGTGCCAGCAGCTTGAGCGGGAGGGTGGGCGAGCAGTACTTC	TRBD2	TRBJ2-7	TRBV7-9	NA
CASSSVQGGGYTF	TGTGCCAGCAGCTCGGTACAGGGGGGGGGCTACACCTTC	TRBD1	TRBJ1-2	TRBV5-4	NA
CASSHLGQMAFF	TGCGCCAGCAGCCACTTGGGACAGATGGCTTTCTTT	TRBD1	TRBJ1-1	TRBV4-3	NA
CASSPSLEPSSYNEQFF	TGTGCCAGCAGCCCGTCCCTAGAACCGAGCTCCTACAATGAGCAGTTCTTC	NA	TRBJ2-1	TRBV7-3	few
CASSDIAGLASTYEQYF	TGTGCCAGCAGCGATATCGCAGGACTAGCGTCCACCTACGAGCAGTACTTC	TRBD2	TRBJ2-7	TRBV4-2	few
CASSLNRASTDTQYF	TGCGCCAGCAGCTTGAACAGGGCAAGCACAGATACGCAGTATTTT	NA	TRBJ2-3	TRBV5-1	few
CASSVGGVYGYTF	TGTGCCAGCAGCGTAGGAGGAGTATATGGCTACACCTTC	NA	TRBJ1-2	TRBV9	NA
CASSSGLAVNIQYF	TGTGCCAGCAGCTCGGGACTAGCGGTAAACATTCAGTACTTC	TRBD2	TRBJ2-4	TRBV7-9	NA
CASSLALAGYTGELFF	TGCGCCAGCAGCTTGGCCCTAGCGGGCTACACCGGGGAGCTGTTTTTT	TRBD2	TRBJ2-2	TRBV5-1	NA